This TCR beta chain emerged from a study of T cell changes during pregnancy in multiple sclerosis (dated by TCRdb to 2018 to 2020). Study-wide context: The study looked at changes in the T cell repertoire across pregnancy in women with multiple sclerosis.

The library was built by means of the immunoSEQ multiplex PCR assay. Sourced from immuneACCESS, this table was stored by TCRdb with only in-frame sequences that have V and J called. A share of the clones is absent; for the studies checked, an unresolved V gene accounts for under half, and the remainder has no known explanation. This sample comprises approximately 100,000 clones, 90% to 95% of them detected only once. Clones ranked in the top ten supply approximately 0.97% of the sample. Turning to this clone: Its recognized antigen is unknown. The sample holds no much larger clone one base away, and base qualities are not on file.

The germline V gene encodes CDR1 SQVTM and CDR2 ANQGSEA. After removal of 6 bases from V and 4 bases from J, the junction retains 4 bases not matched to a gene. The CDR3 holds 13 amino acids from the cysteine to the phenylalanine. The entry retains the CDR3 DNA only, 39 bases that are in frame from base 1. The specimen comprised peripheral blood, sampled before pregnancy. The V and J genes are TRBV29-1 and TRBJ2-2; 8 central bases correspond to TRBD1. The sequence came from a female donor with multiple sclerosis, enrolled in a pregnancy study. CDR3 sequence: CSVGTGLTGELFF. DNA sequence: TGCAGCGTGGGGACAGGCCTCACCGGGGAGCTGTTTTTT.